This T cell receptor (beta chain) emerged from a study of T-cell memory formation after mild COVID-19. Many counts were recorded for this clonotype. The CDR3 loop spans 13 amino acids. The V and J ends lost 3 bases and 2 bases respectively, with 5 bases between them. CDR1 is SEHNR, CDR2 FQNEAQ, per germline (reference sequence). TCRdb re-derived calls from the 5' RACE reads in MiXCR, one entry per CDR3 protein. The sample consists of more than 85,000 distinct CDR3 sequences, around 10% of them appearing once. The sequence derives from a young man who had mild COVID-19 (a few samples of this study predate the infection). Cell type and time point are not known. This rearrangement joins TRBV7-9 to TRBJ2-1; D is ambiguous. Material for sequencing was PBMCs or a T cell subset sorted from them (not recorded which). CDR3 residues: CASSFGTYNEQFF. CDR3 DNA sequence: TGTGCCAGCAGCTTTGGTACCTACAATGAGCAGTTCTTC.